This T cell receptor beta chain derives from a study of graft-versus-host responses after intestinal transplantation (dated by TCRdb to the early 2020s). Context from the whole study: The transplants that recipients got were multivisceral, liver-intestinal, or isolated intestinal. Rather than going through the commercial service, samples from three later patients were sequenced in-house on an Illumina MiSeq and processed with MiXCR. A peak of at least 4% donor T cells among recipient peripheral blood mononuclear cells was the definition used for donor T cell macrochimerism. To identify alloreactive clones, pre-transplant mixed lymphocyte reaction products were sequenced and compared with unstimulated pre-transplant donor and recipient T cells. The cohort enrolled fewer than 25 intestinal transplant recipients including one retransplant, and a few patients lacking pretransplant specimens were excluded. Graft-versus-host and host-versus-graft alloreactive T cell clones were tracked in the graft, circulation and bone marrow after intestinal transplantation using bulk TCR-beta CDR3 sequencing. Every recipient was given anti-thymocyte globulin induction, followed by approximately 3 years of maintenance tacrolimus and steroids.

Overall results and qualifications from the work: Early after transplant, peak levels of circulating GvH clones were associated with declines in HvG clones. High GvH to HvG T cell clonal ratios were observed in the allografts of patients with donor T cell macrochimerism. GvH clones were found in recipient bone marrow, and some of the GvH clones appeared earlier in ileal mucosa or blood, which is consistent with an intestinal mucosal origin. The conclusions were limited by the relatively low number and heterogeneity of the intestinal transplant patients.

The library was obtained by the immunoSEQ multiplex PCR assay. Adaptive Biotechnologies carried out high-throughput TCR-beta CDR3 sequencing of genomic DNA for most patients. In the source study's methods: TCR sequencing data were retrieved from Adaptive's ImmunoSEQ software for 15 to 20 patients, whereas three other patients were processed with MiXCR and VDJtools. Because the origin of CDR3 nucleotide sequences shared between donor and recipient could not be assigned, those sequences were removed. Alloreactive clones required at least 2-fold expansion over unstimulated cells and minimum CFSE-low frequency of 0.002% (template counts) or 0.001% (read counts). Clones were considered mappable if detected in sequenced pre-transplant spleen, lymph node, or MLR CFSE-low populations of the donor or recipient. Cumulative frequency of alloreactive clones was calculated as a percentage of all sequences weighted by copy number. Drawn from immuneACCESS, this table holds only the in-frame rearrangements with V and J called that TCRdb kept. Clones are partly lost; checked studies trace under half to an unresolved V gene and leave the rest unexplained. V, J and clone size were drawn from that table, and D and trimming were deduced from the DNA. For this sample the table gives some 66,000 clones, of which around 90% were detected only once. The ten largest make up approximately 1.7% of the sample.

To isolate intraepithelial and lamina propria lymphocytes from graft specimens, dithiothreitol, EDTA incubations and collagenase D digestion were used. Bulk TCR-beta sequencing was performed on serial intestinal graft biopsy specimens collected as late as 600 days after transplant. V is reduced by 0 bases and J by 3 bases, leaving a spacing of 9 bases between them. The CDR3 numbers 15 residues from cysteine through phenylalanine. Kept here is only the CDR3 DNA, which spans 45 bases and is read in frame from base 1. The germline V gene supplies CDR1 MNHEY and CDR2 SVGAGI. In the case of this clone: The antigen it recognizes is unknown. Nothing much larger sits one base from this clone, and base qualities are not available.

Sequences were derived from ileum tissue, sampled around 350 days after transplant. The origin of this receptor is a human patient who received an intestinal transplant, so some T cells may come from the graft donor. The chain employs TRBV6-5 and TRBJ1-5; a weak D assignment points to TRBD1 (5 bases agree). The nucleotides read TGTGCCAGCAGTTACTCGGGGGGGGACAATCAGCCCCAGCATTTT. Protein translation: CASSYSGGDNQPQHF.